This T cell receptor beta chain emerged from a study of cytomegalovirus exposure and HLA in healthy donors. Findings and limits, study-wide: The authors later found most CMV-associated TCR beta chains appeared HLA-restricted.

With respect to this clone: Its antigen is undetermined.

PCR amplification relied on 60 Vbeta primers (plus 13 Jbeta primers). Profiling relied on immunoSEQ multiplex PCR, and the TCRdb table lists in-frame clones only, not all of them. Its table lists about 120,000 clones. With 4 bases clipped from V and 4 bases from J, the junction kept 0 bases outside the gene matches. CDR1 and CDR2 (germline): KGHSH, LQKENI. The CDR3 extends over 14 amino acids. The sequencing input was PBMCs. This sequence originates from a young man in good health and CMV-seronegative. The chain is built from TRBV18 and TRBJ1-5, with 11 nucleotides matching TRBD1. CDR3 DNA sequence: TGTGCCAGCTCACGGGACAGGGGGAATCAGCCCCAGCATTTT. Translated: CASSRDRGNQPQHF.